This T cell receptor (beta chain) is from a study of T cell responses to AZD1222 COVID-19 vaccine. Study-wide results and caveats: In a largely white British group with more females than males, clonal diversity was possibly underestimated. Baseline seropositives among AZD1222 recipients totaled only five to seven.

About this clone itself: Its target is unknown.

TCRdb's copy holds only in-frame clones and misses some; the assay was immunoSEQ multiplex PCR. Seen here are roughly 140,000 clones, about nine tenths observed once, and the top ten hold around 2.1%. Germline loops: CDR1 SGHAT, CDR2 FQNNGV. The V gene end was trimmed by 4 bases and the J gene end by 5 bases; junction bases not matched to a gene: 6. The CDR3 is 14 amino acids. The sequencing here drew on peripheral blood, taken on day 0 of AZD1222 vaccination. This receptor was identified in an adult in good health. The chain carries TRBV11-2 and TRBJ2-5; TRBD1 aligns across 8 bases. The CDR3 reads CASSWTGPRETQYF. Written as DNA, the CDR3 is TGTGCCAGCAGCTGGACAGGGCCCCGCGAGACCCAGTACTTC.